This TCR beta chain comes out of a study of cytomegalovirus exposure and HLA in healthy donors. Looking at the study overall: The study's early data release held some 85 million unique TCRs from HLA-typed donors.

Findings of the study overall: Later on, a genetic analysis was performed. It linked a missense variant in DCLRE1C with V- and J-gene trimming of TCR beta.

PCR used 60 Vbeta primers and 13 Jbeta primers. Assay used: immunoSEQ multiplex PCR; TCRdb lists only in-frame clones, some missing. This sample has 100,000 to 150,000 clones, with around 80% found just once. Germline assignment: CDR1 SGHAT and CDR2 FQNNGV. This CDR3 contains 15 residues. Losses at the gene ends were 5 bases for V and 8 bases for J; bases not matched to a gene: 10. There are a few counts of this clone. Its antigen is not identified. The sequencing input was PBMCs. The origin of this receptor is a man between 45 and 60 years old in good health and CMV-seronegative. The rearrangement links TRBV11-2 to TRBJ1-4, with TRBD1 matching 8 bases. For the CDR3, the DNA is TGTGCCAGCAGCCTTTCCGGGACAGGAGGGGAAAAACTGTTTTTT. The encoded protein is CASSLSGTGGEKLFF.